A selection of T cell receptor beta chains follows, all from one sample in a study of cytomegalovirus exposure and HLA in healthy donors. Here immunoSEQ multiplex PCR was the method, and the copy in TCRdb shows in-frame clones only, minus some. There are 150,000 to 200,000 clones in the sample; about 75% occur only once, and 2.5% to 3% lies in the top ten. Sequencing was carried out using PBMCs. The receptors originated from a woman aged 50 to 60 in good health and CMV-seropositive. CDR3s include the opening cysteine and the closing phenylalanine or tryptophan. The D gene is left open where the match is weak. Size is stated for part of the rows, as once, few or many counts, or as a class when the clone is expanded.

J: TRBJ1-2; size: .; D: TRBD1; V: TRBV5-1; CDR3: CASSPVPFDRGFHGYTF; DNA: TGCGCCAGCAGCCCCGTCCCCTTTGACAGGGGATTTCATGGCTACACCTTC
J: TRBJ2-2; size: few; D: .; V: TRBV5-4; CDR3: CASSLSSSPGELFF; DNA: TGTGCCAGCAGCTTGTCGTCTAGCCCCGGGGAGCTGTTTTTT
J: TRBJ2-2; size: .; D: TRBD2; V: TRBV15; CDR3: CATSSPPGLAGHNTGELFF; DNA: TGTGCCACCAGCTCTCCGCCGGGACTAGCGGGTCATAACACCGGGGAGCTGTTTTTT
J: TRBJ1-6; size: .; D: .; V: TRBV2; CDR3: CGSRVSNNSPLHF; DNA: TGTGGCAGCCGGGTTTCCAATAATTCACCCCTCCACTTT
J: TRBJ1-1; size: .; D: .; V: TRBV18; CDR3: CASSPKDSSGEAFF; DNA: TGTGCCAGCTCACCGAAGGATTCTTCGGGTGAAGCTTTCTTT
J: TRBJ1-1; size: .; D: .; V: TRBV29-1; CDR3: CSVAGQNTEAFF; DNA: TGCAGCGTTGCGGGACAAAACACTGAAGCTTTCTTT
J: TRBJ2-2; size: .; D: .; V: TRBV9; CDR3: CASSVGARRAAGELFF; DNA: TGTGCCAGCAGCGTTGGAGCACGCAGGGCCGCCGGGGAGCTGTTTTTT
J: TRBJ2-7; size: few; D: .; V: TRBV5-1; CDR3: CASRGHLAYEQYF; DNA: TGCGCCAGCAGGGGACATCTCGCCTACGAGCAGTACTTC
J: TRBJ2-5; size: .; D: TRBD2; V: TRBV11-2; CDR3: CASSWGGTETQYF; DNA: TGTGCCAGCAGTTGGGGGGGGACGGAGACCCAGTACTTC
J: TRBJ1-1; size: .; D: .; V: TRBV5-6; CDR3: CASSRPRDEAFF; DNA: TGTGCCAGCAGCCGTCCGCGAGATGAAGCTTTCTTT